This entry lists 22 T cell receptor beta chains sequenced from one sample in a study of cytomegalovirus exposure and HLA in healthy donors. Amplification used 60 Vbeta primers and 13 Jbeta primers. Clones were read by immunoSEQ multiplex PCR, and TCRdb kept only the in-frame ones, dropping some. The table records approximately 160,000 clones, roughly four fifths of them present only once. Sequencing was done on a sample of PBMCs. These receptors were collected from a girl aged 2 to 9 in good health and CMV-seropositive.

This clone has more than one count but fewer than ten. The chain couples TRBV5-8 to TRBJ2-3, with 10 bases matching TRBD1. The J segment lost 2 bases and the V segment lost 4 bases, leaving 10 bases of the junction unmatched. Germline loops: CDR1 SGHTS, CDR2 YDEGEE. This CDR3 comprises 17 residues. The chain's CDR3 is CASSPWRQGAYTDTQYF. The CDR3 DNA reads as TGTGCCAGCAGCCCGTGGAGACAGGGGGCTTACACAGATACGCAGTATTTT.

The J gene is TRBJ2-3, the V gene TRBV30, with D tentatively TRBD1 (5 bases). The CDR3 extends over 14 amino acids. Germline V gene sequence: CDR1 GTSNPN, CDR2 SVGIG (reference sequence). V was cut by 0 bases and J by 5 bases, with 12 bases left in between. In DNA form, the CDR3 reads TGTGCCTGGAGTGTAGGCCAGGGCCAAGATACGCAGTATTTT. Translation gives CAWSVGQGQDTQYF.

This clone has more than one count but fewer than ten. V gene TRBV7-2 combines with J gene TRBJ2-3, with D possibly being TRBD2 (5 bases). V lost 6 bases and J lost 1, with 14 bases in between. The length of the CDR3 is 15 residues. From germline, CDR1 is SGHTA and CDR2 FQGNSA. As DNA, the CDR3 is TGTGCCAGCAGGCCGGCGGGCTGGGGCACAGATACGCAGTATTTT. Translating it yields CASRPAGWGTDTQYF.

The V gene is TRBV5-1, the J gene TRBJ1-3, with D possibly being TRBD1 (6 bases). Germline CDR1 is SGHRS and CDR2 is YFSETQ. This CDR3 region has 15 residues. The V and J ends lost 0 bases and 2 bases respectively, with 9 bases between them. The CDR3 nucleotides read TGCGCCAGCAGCTTGGAATGGGGGCCTGGAAACACCATATATTTT. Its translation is CASSLEWGPGNTIYF.

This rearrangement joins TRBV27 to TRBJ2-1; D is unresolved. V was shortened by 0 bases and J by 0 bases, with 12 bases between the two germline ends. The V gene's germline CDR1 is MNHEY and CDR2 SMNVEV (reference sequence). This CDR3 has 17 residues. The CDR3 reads CASSLSVPESSYNEQFF. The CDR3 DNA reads TGTGCCAGCAGTTTATCGGTCCCCGAGAGCTCCTACAATGAGCAGTTCTTC.

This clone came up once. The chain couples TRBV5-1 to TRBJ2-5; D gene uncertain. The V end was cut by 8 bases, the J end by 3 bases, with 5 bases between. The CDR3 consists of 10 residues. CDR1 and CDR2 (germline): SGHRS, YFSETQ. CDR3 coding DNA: TGCGCCAGGAGAAAAGAGACCCAGTACTTC. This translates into CARRKETQYF.

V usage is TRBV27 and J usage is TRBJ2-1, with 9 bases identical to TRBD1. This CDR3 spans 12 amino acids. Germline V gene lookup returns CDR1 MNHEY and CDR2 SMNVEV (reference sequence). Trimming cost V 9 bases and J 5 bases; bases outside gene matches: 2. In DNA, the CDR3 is TGTGCCAGGGGGACAGGGAACAATGAGCAGTTCTTC. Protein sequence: CARGTGNNEQFF.

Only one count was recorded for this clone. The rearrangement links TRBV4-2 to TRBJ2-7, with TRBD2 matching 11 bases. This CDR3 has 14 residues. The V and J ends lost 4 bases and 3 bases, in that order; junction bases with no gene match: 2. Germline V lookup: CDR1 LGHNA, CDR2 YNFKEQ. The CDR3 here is CASSLGLAGYEQYF. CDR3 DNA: TGTGCCAGCAGCCTAGGACTAGCGGGCTACGAGCAGTACTTC.

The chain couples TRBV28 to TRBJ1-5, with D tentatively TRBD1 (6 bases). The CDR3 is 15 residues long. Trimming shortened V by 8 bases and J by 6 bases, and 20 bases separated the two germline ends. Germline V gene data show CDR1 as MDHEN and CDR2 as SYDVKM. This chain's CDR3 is CASGHPGGGGQPQHF. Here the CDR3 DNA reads TGTGCCAGCGGACACCCGGGGGGCGGGGGTCAGCCCCAGCATTTT.

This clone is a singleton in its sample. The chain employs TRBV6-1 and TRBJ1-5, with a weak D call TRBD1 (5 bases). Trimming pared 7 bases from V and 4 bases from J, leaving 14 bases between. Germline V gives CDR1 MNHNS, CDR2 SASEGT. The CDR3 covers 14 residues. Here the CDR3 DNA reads TGTGCCAGCATCCTCCGGGGGGGGAATCAGCCCCAGCATTTT. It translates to CASILRGGNQPQHF.

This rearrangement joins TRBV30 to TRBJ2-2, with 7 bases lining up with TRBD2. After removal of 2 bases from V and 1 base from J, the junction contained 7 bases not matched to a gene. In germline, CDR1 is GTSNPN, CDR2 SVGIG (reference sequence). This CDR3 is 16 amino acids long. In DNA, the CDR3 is TGTGCCTGGAGTCCCCCGGGGGGAGGGAACACCGGGGAGCTGTTTTTT. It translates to CAWSPPGGGNTGELFF.

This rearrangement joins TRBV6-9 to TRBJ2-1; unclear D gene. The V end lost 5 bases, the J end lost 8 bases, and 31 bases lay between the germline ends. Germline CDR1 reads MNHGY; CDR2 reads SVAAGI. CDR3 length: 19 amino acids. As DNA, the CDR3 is TGTGCCAGCAGTAGGCTCCTCTGCGCTTTTGTTGAGGTAGTCGATGAGCAGTTCTTC. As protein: CASSRLLCAFVEVVDEQFF.

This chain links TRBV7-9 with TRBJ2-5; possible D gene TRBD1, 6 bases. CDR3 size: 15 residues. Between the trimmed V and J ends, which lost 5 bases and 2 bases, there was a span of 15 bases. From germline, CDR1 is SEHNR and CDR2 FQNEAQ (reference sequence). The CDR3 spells CASSPGALVQETQYF. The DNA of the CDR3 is TGTGCCAGCAGCCCAGGGGCACTAGTACAAGAGACCCAGTACTTC.

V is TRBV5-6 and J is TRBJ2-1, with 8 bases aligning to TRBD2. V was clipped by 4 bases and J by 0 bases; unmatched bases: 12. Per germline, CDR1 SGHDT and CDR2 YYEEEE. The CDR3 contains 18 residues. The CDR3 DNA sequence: TGTGCCAGCAGCCCGCTATCCAGCGGGAGTGGCTCCTACAATGAGCAGTTCTTC. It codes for CASSPLSSGSGSYNEQFF. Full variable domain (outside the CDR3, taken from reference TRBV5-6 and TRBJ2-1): DAGVTQSPTHLIKTRGQQVTLRCSPKSGHDTVSWYQQALGQGPQFIFQYYEEEERQRGNFPDRFSGHQFPNYSSELNVNALLLGDSALYLCASSPLSSGSGSYNEQFFGPGTRLTVL.

The CDR3 nucleotides are TGTGCCAGCAGCTCATCCTCTGGAAACACCATATATTTT. This sequence encodes CASSSSSGNTIYF. The gene calls are TRBV7-8 and TRBJ1-3, with no clear D. Trimming took off 4 bases at V and 0 bases at J, with 4 bases between the two ends. In germline, CDR1 is SGHVS, CDR2 FQNEAQ. The length of the CDR3 is 13 residues.

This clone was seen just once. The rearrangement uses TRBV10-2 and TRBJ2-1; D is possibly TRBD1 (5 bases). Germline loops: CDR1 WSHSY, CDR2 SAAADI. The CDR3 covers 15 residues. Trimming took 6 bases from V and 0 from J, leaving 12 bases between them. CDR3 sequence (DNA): TGCGCCAGCAGAACAGGATCGAGCTCCTACAATGAGCAGTTCTTC. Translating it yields CASRTGSSSYNEQFF.

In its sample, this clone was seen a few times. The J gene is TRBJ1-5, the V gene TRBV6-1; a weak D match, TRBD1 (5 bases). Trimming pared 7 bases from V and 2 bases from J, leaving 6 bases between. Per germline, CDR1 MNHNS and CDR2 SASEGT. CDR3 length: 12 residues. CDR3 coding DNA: TGTGCCAGCACGGGGGGCAATCAGCCCCAGCATTTT. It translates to CASTGGNQPQHF.

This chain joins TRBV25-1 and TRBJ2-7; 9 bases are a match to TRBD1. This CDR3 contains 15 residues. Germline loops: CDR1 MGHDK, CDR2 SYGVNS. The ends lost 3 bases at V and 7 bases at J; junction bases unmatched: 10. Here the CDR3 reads CASSDFRDRVSEQYF. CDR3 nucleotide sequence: TGTGCCAGCAGTGATTTCCGGGACAGGGTGAGTGAGCAGTACTTC.

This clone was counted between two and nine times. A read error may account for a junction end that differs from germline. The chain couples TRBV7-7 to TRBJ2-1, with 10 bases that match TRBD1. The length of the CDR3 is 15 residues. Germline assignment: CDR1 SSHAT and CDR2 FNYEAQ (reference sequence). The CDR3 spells CASSSTGTGVGEQFF. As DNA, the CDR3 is TGTGCTAGCAGCTCCACCGGGACAGGGGTGGGTGAGCAGTTCTTC.

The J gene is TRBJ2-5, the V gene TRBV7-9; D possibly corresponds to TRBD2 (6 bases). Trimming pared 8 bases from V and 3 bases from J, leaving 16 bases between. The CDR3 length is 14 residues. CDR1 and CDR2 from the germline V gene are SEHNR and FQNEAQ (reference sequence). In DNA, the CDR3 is TGTGCCAGCGGATGGGTAGGCGGGGAAGAGACCCAGTACTTC. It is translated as CASGWVGGEETQYF.

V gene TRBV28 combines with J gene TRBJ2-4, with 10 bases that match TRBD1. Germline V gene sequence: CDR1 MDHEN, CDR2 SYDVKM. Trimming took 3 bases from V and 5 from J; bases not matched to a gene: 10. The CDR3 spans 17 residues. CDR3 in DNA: TGTGCCAGCAGTTTGGGGGAAGCCGGACAGGGGGAAAACATTCAGTACTTC. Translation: CASSLGEAGQGENIQYF.

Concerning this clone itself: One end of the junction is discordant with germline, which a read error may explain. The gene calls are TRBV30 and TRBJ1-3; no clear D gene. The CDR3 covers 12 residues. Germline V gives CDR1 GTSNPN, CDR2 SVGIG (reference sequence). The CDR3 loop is CAWTLSGDTIYF. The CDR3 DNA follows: TGTGCCTGGACCCTCTCTGGAGACACCATATATTTT.